A selection of T cell receptor beta chains follows, all from one sample in a study of shared clonotypes between healthy human individuals. Sequenced by immunoSEQ multiplex PCR; TCRdb stores in-frame clones only, minus some. The sample lists millions of clones, approximately 94% occurring once. The sample comprised naive CD8+ T cells from PBMCs. These TCRs come from a young man in good health. Some clones in this sample may be carry-over from other donors' samples. The CDR3 runs from the conserved cysteine through the conserved F or W. The D gene is left open where the match is weak. Expanded clones get a size class; other rows say once, few or many, or leave the size out.

V: TRBV4-1; D: -; size: -; length: 14; J: TRBJ2-7; DNA: TGCGCCAGCAGCCAAGTGGTGGGAGGCCACGAGCAGTACTTC; CDR3: CASSQVVGGHEQYF
V: TRBV7-9; D: -; size: once; length: 12; J: TRBJ1-5; DNA: TGTGCCAGCAGCTTAGATTATCAGCCCCAGCATTTT; CDR3: CASSLDYQPQHF
V: TRBV6-5; D: -; size: -; length: 14; J: TRBJ1-1; DNA: TGTGCCAGCAGTTACCCGGGAGTAGGCACTGAAGCTTTCTTT; CDR3: CASSYPGVGTEAFF
V: TRBV5-1; D: TRBD1; size: -; length: 16; J: TRBJ2-4; DNA: TGCGCCAGCAGGTTGACAGGGGATGGGGCCAAAAACATTCAGTACTTC; CDR3: CASRLTGDGAKNIQYF
V: TRBV5-4; D: -; size: -; length: 12; J: TRBJ1-1; DNA: TGTGCCAGCAGCCGCCCGGACACTGAAGCTTTCTTT; CDR3: CASSRPDTEAFF
V: TRBV7-2; D: -; size: -; length: 12; J: TRBJ2-7; DNA: TGTGCCAGCAGCCCCCTAGCCTACGGGCAGTACTTC; CDR3: CASSPLAYGQYF
V: TRBV6-1; D: TRBD1; size: few; length: 15; J: TRBJ2-5; DNA: TGTGCCAGCAGTGATTACTCAGGGGGCCAAGAGACCCAGTACTTC; CDR3: CASSDYSGGQETQYF
V: TRBV6-1; D: TRBD1; size: once; length: 16; J: TRBJ2-7; DNA: TGTGCCAGCAGTGCCCATCGGGACAGGCCGGTCTACGAGCAGTACTTC; CDR3: CASSAHRDRPVYEQYF
V: TRBV6-6; D: -; size: once; length: 15; J: TRBJ2-2; DNA: TGTGCCAGCAGTTCCTTCAGGGGCGCAACCGGGGAGCTGTTTTTT; CDR3: CASSSFRGATGELFF
V: TRBV27; D: -; size: -; length: 14; J: TRBJ1-5; DNA: TGTGCCAGCAGTTTATCTGGGGCAAATCAGCCCCAGCATTTT; CDR3: CASSLSGANQPQHF
V: TRBV15; D: TRBD2; size: -; length: 16; J: TRBJ2-3; DNA: TGTGCCACCAGCGGGCTGACTCGGGAGGGCACAGATACGCAGTATTTT; CDR3: CATSGLTREGTDTQYF
V: TRBV6-5; D: -; size: -; length: 14; J: TRBJ2-1; DNA: TGTGCCAGCAGTCCTGGTCCGGGCGGGAATGAGCAGTTCTTC; CDR3: CASSPGPGGNEQFF
V: TRBV5-1; D: -; size: -; length: 14; J: TRBJ2-1; DNA: TGCGCCAGCAGCCCCTTCCACAGCCTTGGGGAGCAGTTCTTC; CDR3: CASSPFHSLGEQFF
V: TRBV27; D: -; size: -; length: 15; J: TRBJ1-1; DNA: TGTGCCAGCAGTTCGCTTGGGACGGGAGCCACTGAAGCTTTCTTT; CDR3: CASSSLGTGATEAFF
V: TRBV10-2; D: TRBD2; size: -; length: 15; J: TRBJ2-7; DNA: TGCGCCAGCAGTGCACAGCGGGAGGGCCGAGACGAGCAGTACTTC; CDR3: CASSAQREGRDEQYF